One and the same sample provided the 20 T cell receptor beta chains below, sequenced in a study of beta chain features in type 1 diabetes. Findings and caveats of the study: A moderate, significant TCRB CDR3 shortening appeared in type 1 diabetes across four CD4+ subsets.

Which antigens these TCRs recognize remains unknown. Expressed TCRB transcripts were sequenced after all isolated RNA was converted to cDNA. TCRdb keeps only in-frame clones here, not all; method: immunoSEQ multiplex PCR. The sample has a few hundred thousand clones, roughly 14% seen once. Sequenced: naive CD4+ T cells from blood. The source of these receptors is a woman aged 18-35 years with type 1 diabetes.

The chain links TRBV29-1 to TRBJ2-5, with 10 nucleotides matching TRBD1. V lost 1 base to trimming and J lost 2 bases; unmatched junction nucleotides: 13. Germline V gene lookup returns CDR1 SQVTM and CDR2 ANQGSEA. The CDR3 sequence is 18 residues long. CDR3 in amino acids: CSVEAGPGTGDLQETQYF. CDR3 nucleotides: TGCAGCGTTGAAGCCGGCCCCGGGACAGGGGACCTACAAGAGACCCAGTACTTC.

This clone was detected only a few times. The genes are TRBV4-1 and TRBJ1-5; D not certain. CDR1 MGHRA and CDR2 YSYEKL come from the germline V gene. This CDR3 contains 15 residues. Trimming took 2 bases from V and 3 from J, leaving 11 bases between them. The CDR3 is CASSQRFIVNQPQHF. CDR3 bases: TGCGCCAGCAGCCAACGGTTTATAGTCAATCAGCCCCAGCATTTT.

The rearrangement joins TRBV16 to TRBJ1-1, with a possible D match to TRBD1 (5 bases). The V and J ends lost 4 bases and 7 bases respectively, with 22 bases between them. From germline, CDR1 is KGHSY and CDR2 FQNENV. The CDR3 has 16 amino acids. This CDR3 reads CASSRGTWGEDVEAFF. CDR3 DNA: TGTGCCAGCAGCCGAGGGACCTGGGGGGAGGATGTTGAAGCTTTCTTT.

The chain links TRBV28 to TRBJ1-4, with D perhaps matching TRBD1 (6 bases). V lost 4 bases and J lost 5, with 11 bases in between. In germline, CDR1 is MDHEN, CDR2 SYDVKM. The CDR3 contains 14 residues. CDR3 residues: CASSSVDRNEKLFF. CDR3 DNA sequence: TGTGCCAGCAGTTCTGTGGACAGAAATGAAAAACTGTTTTTT.

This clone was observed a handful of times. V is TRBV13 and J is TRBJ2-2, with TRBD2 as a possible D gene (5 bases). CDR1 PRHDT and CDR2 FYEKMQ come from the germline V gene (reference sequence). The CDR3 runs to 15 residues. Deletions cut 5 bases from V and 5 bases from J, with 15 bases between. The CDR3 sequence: CASSRSEKRTGELFF. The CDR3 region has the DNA TGTGCCAGCAGCCGCTCGGAGAAGCGGACCGGGGAGCTGTTTTTT.

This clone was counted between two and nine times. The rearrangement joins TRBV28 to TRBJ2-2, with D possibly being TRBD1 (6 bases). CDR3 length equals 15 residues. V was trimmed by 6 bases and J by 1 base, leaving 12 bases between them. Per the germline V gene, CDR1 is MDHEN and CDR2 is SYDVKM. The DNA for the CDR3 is TGTGCCAGCAGAATCGGACAGTGGAACACCGGGGAGCTGTTTTTT. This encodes CASRIGQWNTGELFF.

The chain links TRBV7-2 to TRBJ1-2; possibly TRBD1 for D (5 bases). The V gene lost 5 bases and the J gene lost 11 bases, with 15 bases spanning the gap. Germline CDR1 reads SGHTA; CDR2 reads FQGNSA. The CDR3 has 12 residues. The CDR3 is CASSPPRDSYTF. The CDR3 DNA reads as TGTGCCAGCAGCCCCCCCAGGGATTCGTACACCTTC.

CDR3 nucleotides: TGCGCCAGCAGTCGCCGGGACGGGGCTAGCGGGAGAGTGAGCACAGATACGCAGTATTTT. Protein product: CASSRRDGASGRVSTDTQYF. The genes are TRBV5-1 and TRBJ2-3; 10 bases map to TRBD2. Looked up from germline, CDR1 is SGHRS and CDR2 is YFSETQ. The CDR3 extends over 20 amino acids. With 5 bases clipped from V and 0 bases from J, the junction kept 18 bases outside the gene matches.

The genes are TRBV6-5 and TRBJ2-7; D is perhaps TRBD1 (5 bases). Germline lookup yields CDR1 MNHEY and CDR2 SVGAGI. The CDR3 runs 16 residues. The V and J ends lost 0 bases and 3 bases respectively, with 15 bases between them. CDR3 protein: CASSYSRPGMNYEQYF. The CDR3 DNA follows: TGTGCCAGCAGTTACTCCCGGCCAGGGATGAACTACGAGCAGTACTTC.

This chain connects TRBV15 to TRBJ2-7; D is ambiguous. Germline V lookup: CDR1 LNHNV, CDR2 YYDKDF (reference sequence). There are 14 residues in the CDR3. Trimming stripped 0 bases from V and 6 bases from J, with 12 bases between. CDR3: CATSRDGDWSEQYF. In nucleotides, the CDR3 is TGTGCCACCAGCAGAGATGGAGACTGGAGCGAGCAGTACTTC.

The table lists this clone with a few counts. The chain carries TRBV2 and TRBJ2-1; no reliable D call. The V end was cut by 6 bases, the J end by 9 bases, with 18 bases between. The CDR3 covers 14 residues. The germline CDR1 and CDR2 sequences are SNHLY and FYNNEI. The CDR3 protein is CASRESAWRSEQFF. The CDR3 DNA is TGTGCCAGCAGAGAAAGCGCGTGGCGGAGTGAGCAGTTCTTC.

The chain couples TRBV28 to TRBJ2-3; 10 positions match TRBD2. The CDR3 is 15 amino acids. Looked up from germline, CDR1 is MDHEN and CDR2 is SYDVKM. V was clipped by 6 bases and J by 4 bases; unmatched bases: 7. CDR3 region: CASSGSGRAPDTQYF. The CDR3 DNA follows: TGTGCCAGCAGCGGGAGCGGGAGGGCCCCAGATACGCAGTATTTT.

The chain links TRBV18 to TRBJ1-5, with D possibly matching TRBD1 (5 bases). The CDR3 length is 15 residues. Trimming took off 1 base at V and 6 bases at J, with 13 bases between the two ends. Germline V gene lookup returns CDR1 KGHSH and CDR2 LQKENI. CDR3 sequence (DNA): TGTGCCAGCTCACCACTGGGGGGACCGGGTCAGCCCCAGCATTTT. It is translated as CASSPLGGPGQPQHF.

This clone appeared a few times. In DNA, the CDR3 is TGTGCCAGCAGTGAATATCCCACAGGCCACCAAGAGACCCAGTACTTC. Its translation is CASSEYPTGHQETQYF. V is TRBV25-1 and J is TRBJ2-5; D perhaps matches TRBD1 (5 bases). The CDR3 consists of 16 residues. Trimming removed 0 bases from V and 0 bases from J, with 11 bases in between. Germline V CDR1 and CDR2: MGHDK, SYGVNS.

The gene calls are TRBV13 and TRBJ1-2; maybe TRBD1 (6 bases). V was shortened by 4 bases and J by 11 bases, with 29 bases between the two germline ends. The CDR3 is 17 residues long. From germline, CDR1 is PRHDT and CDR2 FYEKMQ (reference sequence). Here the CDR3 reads CASSSSRQAVLSMGYTF. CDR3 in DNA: TGTGCCAGCAGCTCTTCTAGACAGGCCGTCCTTTCTATGGGGTACACCTTC.

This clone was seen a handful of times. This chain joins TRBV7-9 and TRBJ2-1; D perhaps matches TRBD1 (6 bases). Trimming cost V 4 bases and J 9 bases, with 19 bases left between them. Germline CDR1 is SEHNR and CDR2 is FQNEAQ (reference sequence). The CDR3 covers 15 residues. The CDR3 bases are TGTGCCAGCAGCTCAACCCCGACTACAGGGAGTGAGCAGTTCTTC. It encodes CASSSTPTTGSEQFF.

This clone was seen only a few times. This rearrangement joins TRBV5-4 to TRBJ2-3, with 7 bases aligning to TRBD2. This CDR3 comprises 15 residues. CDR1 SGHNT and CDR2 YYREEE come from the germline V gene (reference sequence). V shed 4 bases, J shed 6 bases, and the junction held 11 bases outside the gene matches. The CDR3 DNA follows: TGTGCCAGCAGCCCAAGACTAGCCCAAGGGGATACGCAGTATTTT. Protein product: CASSPRLAQGDTQYF. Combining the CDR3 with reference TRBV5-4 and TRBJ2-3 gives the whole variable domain ETGVTQSPTHLIKTRGQQVTLRCSSQSGHNTVSWYQQALGQGPQFIFQYYREEENGRGNFPPRFSGLQFPNYSSELNVNALELDDSALYLCASSPRLAQGDTQYFGPGTRLTVL.

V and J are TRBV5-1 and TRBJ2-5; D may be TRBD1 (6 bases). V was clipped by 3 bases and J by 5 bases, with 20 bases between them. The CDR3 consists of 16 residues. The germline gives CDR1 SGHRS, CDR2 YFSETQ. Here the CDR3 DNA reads TGCGCCAGCAGCTCATTGGTGGCAGGGGTGCGGGAGACCCAGTACTTC. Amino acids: CASSSLVAGVRETQYF.

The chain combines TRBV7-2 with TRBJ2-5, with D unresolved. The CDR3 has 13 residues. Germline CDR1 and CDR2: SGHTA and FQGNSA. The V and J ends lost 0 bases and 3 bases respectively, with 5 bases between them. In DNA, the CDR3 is TGTGCCAGCAGCTTAGCTCGAGAAGAGACCCAGTACTTC. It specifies CASSLAREETQYF. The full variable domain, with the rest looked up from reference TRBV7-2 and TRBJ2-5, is GAGVSQSPSNKVTEKGKDVELRCDPISGHTALYWYRQSLGQGLEFLIYFQGNSAPDKSGLPSDRFSAERTGGSVSTLTIQRTQQEDSAVYLCASSLAREETQYFGPGTRLLVL.

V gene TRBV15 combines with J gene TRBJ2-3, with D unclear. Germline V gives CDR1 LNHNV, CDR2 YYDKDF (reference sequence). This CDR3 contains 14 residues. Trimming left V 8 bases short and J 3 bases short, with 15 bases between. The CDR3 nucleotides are TGTGCCACCGGGCAGTGGATCAATACAGATACGCAGTATTTT. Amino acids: CATGQWINTDTQYF.